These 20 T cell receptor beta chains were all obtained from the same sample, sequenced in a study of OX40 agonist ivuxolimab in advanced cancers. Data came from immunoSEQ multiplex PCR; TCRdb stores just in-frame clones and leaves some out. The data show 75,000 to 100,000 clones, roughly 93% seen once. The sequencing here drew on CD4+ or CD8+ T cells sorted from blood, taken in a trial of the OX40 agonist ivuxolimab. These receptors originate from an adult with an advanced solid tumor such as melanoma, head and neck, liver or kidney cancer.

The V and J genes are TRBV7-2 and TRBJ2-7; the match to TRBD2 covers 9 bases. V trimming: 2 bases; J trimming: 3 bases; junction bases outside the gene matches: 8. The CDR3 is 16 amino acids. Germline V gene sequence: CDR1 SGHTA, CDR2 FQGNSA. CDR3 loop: CASSLNGAGGNYEQYF. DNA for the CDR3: TGTGCCAGCAGCTTAAACGGCGCGGGGGGGAACTACGAGCAGTACTTC.

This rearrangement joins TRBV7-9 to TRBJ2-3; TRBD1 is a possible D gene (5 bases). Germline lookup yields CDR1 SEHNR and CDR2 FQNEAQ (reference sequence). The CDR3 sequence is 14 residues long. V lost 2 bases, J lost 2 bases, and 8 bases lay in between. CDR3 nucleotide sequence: TGTGCCAGCAGCTTACGACAGATCACAGATACGCAGTATTTT. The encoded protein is CASSLRQITDTQYF.

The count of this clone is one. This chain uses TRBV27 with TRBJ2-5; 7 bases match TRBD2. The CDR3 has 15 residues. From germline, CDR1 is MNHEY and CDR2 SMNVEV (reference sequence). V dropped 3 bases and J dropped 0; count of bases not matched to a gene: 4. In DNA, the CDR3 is TGTGCCAGCAGTTTCGACCGGGGGGACCAAGAGACCCAGTACTTC. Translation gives CASSFDRGDQETQYF.

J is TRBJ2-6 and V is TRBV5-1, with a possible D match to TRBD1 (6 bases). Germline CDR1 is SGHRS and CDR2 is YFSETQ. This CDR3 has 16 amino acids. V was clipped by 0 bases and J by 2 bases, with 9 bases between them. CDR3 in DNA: TGCGCCAGCAGCTTGGTTGCAGGGGCTGGGGCCAACGTCCTGACTTTC. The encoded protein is CASSLVAGAGANVLTF.

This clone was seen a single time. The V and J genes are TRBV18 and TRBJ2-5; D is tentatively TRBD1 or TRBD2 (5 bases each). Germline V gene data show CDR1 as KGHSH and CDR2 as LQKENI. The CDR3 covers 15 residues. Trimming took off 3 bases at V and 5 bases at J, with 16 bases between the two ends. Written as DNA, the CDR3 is TGTGCCAGCTCACCGAGGGGCAGCCGGGTGGAGACCCAGTACTTC. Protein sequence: CASSPRGSRVETQYF.

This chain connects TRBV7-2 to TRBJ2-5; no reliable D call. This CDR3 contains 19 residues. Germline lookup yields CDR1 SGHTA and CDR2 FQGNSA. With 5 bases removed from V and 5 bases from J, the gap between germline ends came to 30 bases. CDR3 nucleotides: TGTGCCAGCAGCAAATCCCCGCTTTGGGGAATTACCCTCCAGGAGACCCAGTACTTC. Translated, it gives CASSKSPLWGITLQETQYF. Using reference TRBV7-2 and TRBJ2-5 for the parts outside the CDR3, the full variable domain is GAGVSQSPSNKVTEKGKDVELRCDPISGHTALYWYRQSLGQGLEFLIYFQGNSAPDKSGLPSDRFSAERTGGSVSTLTIQRTQQEDSAVYLCASSKSPLWGITLQETQYFGPGTRLLVL.

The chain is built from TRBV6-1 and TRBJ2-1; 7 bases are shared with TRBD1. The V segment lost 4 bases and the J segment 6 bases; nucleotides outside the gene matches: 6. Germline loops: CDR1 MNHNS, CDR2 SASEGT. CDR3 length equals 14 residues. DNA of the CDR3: TGTGCCAGCAGTGCGAGGACAGGTCGCAATGAGCAGTTCTTC. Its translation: CASSARTGRNEQFF.

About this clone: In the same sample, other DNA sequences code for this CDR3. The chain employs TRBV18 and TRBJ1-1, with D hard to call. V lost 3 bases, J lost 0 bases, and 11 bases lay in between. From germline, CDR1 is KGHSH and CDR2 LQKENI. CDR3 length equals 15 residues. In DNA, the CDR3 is TGTGCCAGCTCACCTCAGTCGGGGATGAACACTGAAGCTTTCTTT. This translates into CASSPQSGMNTEAFF.

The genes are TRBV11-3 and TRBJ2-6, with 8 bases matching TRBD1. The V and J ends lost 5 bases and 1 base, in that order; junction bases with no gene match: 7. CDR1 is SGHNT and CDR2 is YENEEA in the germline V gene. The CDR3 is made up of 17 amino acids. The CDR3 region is CASSPGQGASGANVLTF. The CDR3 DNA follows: TGTGCCAGCAGCCCCGGACAGGGTGCTTCTGGGGCCAACGTCCTGACTTTC. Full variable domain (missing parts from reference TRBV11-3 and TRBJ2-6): EAGVVQSPRYKIIEKKQPVAFWCNPISGHNTLYWYLQNLGQGPELLIRYENEEAVDDSQLPKDRFSAERLKGVDSTLKIQPAELGDSAVYLCASSPGQGASGANVLTFGAGSRLTVL.

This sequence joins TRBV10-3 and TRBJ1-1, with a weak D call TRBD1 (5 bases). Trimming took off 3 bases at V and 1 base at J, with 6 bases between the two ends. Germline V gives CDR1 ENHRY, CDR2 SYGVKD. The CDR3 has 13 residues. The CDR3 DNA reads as TGTGCCATCAGTGATGGACAGAACACTGAAGCTTTCTTT. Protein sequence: CAISDGQNTEAFF.

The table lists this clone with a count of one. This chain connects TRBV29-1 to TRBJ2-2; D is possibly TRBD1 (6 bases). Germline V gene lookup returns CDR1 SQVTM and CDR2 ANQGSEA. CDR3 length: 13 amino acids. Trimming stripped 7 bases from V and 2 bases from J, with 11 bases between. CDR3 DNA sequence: TGCAGCGCGGGACACACCAACACCGGGGAGCTGTTTTTT. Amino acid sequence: CSAGHTNTGELFF.

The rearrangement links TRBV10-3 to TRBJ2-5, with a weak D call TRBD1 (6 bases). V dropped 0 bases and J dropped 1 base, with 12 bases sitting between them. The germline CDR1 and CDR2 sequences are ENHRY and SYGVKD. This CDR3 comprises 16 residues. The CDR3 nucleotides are TGTGCCATCAGTGAGTCGCCGGACAGTACCCAAGAGACCCAGTACTTC. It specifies CAISESPDSTQETQYF.

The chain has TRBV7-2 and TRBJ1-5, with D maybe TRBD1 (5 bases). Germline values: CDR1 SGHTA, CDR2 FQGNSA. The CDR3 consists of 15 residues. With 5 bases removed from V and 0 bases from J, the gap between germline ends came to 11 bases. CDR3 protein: CASSSDSYSNQPQHF. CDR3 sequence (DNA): TGTGCCAGCAGCAGCGACAGTTATAGCAATCAGCCCCAGCATTTT.

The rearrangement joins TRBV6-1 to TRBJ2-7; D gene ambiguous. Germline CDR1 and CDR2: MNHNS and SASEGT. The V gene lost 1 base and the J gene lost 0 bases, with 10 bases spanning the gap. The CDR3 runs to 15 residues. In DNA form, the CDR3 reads TGTGCCAGCAGTGAAGGCCAGACTCCCTCCTACGAGCAGTACTTC. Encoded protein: CASSEGQTPSYEQYF.

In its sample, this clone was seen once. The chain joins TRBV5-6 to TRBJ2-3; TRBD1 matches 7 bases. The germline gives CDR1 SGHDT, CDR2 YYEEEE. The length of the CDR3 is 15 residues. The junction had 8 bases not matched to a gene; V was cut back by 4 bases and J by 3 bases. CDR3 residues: CASSLRQGGTDTQYF. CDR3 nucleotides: TGTGCCAGCAGCCTTAGACAGGGTGGGACAGATACGCAGTATTTT.

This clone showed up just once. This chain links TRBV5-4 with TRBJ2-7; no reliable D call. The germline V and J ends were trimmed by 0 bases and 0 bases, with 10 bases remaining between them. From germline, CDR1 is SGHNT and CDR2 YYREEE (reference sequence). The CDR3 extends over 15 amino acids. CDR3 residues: CASSLGGASSYEQYF. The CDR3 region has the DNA TGTGCCAGCAGCTTGGGCGGAGCCAGCTCCTACGAGCAGTACTTC.

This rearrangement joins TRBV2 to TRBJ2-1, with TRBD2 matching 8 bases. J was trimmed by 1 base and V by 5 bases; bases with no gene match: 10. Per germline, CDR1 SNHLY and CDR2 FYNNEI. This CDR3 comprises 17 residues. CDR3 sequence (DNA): TGTGCCAGCAGTCCCTCTGAGCGGGGGATGTCCTACAATGAGCAGTTCTTC. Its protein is CASSPSERGMSYNEQFF. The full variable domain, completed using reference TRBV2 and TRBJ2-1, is EPEVTQTPSHQVTQMGQEVILRCVPISNHLYFYWYRQILGQKVEFLVSFYNNEISEKSEIFDDQFSVERPDGSNFTLKIRSTKLEDSAMYFCASSPSERGMSYNEQFFGPGTRLTVL.

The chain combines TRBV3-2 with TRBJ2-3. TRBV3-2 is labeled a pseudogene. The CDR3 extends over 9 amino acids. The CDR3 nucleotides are TGTACCAGGGGAGATACGCAGTATTTT. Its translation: CTRGDTQYF.

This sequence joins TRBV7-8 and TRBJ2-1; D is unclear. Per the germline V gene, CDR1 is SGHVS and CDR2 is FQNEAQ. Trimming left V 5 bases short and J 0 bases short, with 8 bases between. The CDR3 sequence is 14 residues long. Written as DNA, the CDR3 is TGTGCCAGCAGCCCCTTGAGCTCCTACAATGAGCAGTTCTTC. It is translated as CASSPLSSYNEQFF.

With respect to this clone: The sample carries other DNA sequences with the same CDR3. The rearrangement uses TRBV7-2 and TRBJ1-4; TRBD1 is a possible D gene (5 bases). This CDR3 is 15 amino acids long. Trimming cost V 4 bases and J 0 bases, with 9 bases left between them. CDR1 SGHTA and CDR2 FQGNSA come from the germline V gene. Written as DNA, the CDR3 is TGTGCCAGCAGCTCTCAGGGTGCAACTAATGAAAAACTGTTTTTT. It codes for CASSSQGATNEKLFF.